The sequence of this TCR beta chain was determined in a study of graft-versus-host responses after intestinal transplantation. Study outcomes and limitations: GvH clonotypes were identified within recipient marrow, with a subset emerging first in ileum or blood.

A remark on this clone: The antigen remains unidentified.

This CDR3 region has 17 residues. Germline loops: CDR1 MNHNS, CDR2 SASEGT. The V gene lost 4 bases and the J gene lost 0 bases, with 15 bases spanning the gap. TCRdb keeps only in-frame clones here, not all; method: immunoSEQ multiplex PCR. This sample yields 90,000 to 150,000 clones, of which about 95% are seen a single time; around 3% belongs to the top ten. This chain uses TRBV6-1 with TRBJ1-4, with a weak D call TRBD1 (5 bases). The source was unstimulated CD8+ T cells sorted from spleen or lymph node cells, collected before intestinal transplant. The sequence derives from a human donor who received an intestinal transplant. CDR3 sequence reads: CASSVYRDFATNEKLFF. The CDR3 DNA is TGTGCCAGCAGTGTTTACCGGGACTTTGCAACTAATGAAAAACTGTTTTTT.